The T cell receptor beta chain described here comes from a study of T cell changes during pregnancy in multiple sclerosis (dated 2019 in TCRdb). Some background on the complete study: Changes in the T cell repertoire over the course of pregnancy were examined in this study in women with multiple sclerosis.

The CDR3 sequence holds 13 residues, the cysteine and phenylalanine included. Only CDR3 DNA is held: 39 bases, read in frame from base 1. V was cut back by 8 bases and J by 4 bases, leaving a gap of 12 bases between them. The germline V gene specifies MNHNS as CDR1 and SASEGT as CDR2. In the case of this clone: Its binding antigen is unknown. No much larger clone exists at a distance of one base, and base qualities are not known.

Library generation was performed with the immunoSEQ multiplex PCR assay. Here the immuneACCESS table is served through TCRdb, limited to in-frame sequences with V and J called. Missing clones are a known gap in these copies; in checked studies unresolved V genes cover under half, and the rest lacks a known reason. The sample table holds tens of thousands of clones, of which under 95% were seen once. Roughly 3% of the sample lies in the top ten. The rearrangement joined TRBV6-1 to TRBJ2-1; the D gene is possibly TRBD2, with 7 bases matching. Sequences were derived from CD8+ T cells from peripheral blood mononuclear cells, sampled before pregnancy. The TCR sequence derives from a female donor with multiple sclerosis, enrolled in a pregnancy study. CDR3 region: CASVGGGYNEQFF. The DNA sequence is given as TGTGCCAGCGTAGGGGGGGGGTACAATGAGCAGTTCTTC.